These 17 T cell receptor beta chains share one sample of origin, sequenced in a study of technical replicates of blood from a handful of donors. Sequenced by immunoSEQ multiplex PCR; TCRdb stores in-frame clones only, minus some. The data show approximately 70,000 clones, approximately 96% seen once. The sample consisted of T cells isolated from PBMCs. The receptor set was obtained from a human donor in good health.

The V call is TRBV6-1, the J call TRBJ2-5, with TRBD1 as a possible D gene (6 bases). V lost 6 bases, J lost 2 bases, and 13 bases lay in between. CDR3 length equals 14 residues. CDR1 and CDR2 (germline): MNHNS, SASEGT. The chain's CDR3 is CASSQPTGQETQYF. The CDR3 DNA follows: TGTGCCAGCAGCCAACCGACAGGACAAGAGACCCAGTACTTC.

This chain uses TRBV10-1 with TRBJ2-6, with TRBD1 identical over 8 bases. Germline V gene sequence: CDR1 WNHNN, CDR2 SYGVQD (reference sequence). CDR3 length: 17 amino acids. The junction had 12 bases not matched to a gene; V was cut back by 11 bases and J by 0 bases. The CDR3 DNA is TGCGCCGTAAGACCGGGACAGGCGGACTCTGGGGCCAACGTCCTGACTTTC. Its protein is CAVRPGQADSGANVLTF.

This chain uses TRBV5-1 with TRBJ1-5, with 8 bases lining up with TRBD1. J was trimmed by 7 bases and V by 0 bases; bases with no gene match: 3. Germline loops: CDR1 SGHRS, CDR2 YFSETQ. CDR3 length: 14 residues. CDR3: CASSLDQGAQPQHF. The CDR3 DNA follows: TGCGCCAGCAGCTTGGATCAGGGGGCACAGCCCCAGCATTTT.

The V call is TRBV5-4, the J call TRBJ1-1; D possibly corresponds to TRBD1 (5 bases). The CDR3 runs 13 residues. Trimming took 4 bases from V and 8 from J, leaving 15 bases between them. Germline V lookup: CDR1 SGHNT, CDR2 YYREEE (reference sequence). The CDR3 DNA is TGTGCCAGCAGCCGTCCGGACATTCCGGAAGCTTTCTTT. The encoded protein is CASSRPDIPEAFF.

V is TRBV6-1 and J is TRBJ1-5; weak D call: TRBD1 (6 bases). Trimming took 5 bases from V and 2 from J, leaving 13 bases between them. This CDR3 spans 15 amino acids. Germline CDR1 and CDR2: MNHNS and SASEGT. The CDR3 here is CASSRTGIGNQPQHF. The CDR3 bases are TGTGCCAGCAGTAGAACAGGGATTGGCAATCAGCCCCAGCATTTT.

The CDR3 loop is CASSLRTQDTQYF. The CDR3 coding sequence is TGTGCCAGCAGCTTAAGGACTCAAGATACGCAGTATTTT. The chain combines TRBV5-4 with TRBJ2-3, with D possibly being TRBD2 (5 bases). CDR1 is SGHNT, CDR2 YYREEE, per germline (reference sequence). Trimming took 2 bases from V and 5 from J, leaving 9 bases between them. The CDR3 consists of 13 residues.

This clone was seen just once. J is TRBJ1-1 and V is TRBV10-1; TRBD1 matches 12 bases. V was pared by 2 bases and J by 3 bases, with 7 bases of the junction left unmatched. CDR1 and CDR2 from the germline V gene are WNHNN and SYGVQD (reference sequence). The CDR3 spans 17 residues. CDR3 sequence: CASSEGTGGAGDTEAFF. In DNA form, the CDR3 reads TGCGCCAGCAGTGAGGGGACAGGGGGCGCCGGGGACACTGAAGCTTTCTTT.

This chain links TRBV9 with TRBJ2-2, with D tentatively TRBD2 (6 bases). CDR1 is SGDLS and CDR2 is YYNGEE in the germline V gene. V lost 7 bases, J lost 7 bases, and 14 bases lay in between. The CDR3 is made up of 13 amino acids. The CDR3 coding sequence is TGTGCCAGCTGGCGGGAAGGAAGCGGGGAGCTGTTTTTT. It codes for CASWREGSGELFF.

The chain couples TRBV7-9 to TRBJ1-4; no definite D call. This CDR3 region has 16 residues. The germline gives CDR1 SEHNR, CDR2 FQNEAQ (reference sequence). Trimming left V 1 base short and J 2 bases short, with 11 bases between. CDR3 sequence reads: CASSLGSTLTNEKLFF. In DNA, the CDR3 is TGTGCCAGCAGCTTAGGTTCGACTCTGACTAATGAAAAACTGTTTTTT.

CDR3 DNA: TGTGCCAGCAGTTCACAGGGCACTGAAGCTTTCTTT. Amino acids: CASSSQGTEAFF. The chain has TRBV27 and TRBJ1-1; a possible D gene is TRBD1 (6 bases). There are 12 residues in the CDR3. V dropped 4 bases and J dropped 4 bases, with 7 bases sitting between them. Per germline, CDR1 MNHEY and CDR2 SMNVEV (reference sequence).

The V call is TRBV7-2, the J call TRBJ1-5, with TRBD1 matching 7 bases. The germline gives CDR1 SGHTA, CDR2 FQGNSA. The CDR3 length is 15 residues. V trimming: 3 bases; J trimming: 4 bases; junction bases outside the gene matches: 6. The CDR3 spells CASSLRQGGNQPQHF. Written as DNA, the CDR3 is TGTGCCAGCAGCTTGCGACAGGGAGGTAATCAGCCCCAGCATTTT.

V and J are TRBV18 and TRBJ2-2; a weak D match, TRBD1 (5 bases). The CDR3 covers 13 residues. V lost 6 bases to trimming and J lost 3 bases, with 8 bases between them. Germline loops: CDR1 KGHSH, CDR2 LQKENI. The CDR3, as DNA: TGTGCCAGCTCCGACAGCTACACCGGGGAGCTGTTTTTT. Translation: CASSDSYTGELFF. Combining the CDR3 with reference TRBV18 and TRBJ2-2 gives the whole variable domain NAGVMQNPRHLVRRRGQEARLRCSPMKGHSHVYWYRQLPEEGLKFMVYLQKENIIDESGMPKERFSAEFPKEGPSILRIQQVVRGDSAAYFCASSDSYTGELFFGEGSRLTVL.

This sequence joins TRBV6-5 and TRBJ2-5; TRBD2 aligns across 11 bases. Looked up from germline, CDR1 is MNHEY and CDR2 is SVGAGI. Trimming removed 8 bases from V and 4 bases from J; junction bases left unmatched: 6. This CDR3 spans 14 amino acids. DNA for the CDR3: TGTGCCAGCTATAGCGGGGGGGCCATAGAGACCCAGTACTTC. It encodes CASYSGGAIETQYF.

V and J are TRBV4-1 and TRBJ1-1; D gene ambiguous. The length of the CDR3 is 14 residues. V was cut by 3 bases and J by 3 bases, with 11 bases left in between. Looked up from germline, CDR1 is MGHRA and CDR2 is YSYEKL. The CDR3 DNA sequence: TGCGCCAGCAGCCACTTCGCGCGGGACACTGAAGCTTTCTTT. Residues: CASSHFARDTEAFF.

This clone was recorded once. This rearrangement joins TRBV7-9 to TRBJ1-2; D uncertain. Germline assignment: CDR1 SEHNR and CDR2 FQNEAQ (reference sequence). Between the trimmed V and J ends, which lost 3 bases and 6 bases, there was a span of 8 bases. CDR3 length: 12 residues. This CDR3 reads CASSFTVDGYTF. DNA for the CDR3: TGTGCCAGCAGCTTTACTGTCGATGGCTACACCTTC. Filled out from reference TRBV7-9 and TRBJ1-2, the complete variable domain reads DTGVSQNPRHKITKRGQNVTFRCDPISEHNRLYWYRQTLGQGPEFLTYFQNEAQLEKSRLLSDRFSAERPKGSFSTLEIQRTEQGDSAMYLCASSFTVDGYTFGSGTRLTVV.

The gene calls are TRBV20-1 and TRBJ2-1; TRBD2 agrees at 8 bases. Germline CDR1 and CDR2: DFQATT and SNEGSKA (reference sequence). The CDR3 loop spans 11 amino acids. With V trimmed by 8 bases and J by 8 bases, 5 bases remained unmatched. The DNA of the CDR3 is TGCAGTAGCGGGAGATCGGATGAGCAGTTCTTC. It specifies CSSGRSDEQFF.

The CDR3 protein is CASSLFTENNEQFF. The CDR3 DNA reads TGTGCCAGCAGTTTATTTACGGAGAACAATGAGCAGTTCTTC. This chain connects TRBV28 to TRBJ2-1; D ambiguous. Germline V gene data show CDR1 as MDHEN and CDR2 as SYDVKM. Trimming cost V 1 base and J 5 bases, with 9 bases left between them. The CDR3 runs 14 residues.